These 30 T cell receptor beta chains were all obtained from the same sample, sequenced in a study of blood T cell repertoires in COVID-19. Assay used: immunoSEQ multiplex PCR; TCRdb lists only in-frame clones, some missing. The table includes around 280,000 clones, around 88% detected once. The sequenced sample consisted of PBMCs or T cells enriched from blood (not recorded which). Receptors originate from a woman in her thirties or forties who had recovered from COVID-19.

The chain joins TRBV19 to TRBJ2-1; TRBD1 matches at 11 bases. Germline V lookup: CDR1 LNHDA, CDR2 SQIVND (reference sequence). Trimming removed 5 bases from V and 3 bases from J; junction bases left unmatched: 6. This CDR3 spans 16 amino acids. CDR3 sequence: CASSHTGTGGYNEQFF. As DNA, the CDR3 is TGTGCCAGTAGTCACACCGGGACAGGGGGCTACAATGAGCAGTTCTTC.

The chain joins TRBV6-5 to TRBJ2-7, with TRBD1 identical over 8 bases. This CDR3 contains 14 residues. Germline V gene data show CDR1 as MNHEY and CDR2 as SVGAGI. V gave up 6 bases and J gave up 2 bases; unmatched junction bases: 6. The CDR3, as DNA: TGTGCCAGCAGGTCCGGGACAGGCGCCTACGAGCAGTACTTC. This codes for CASRSGTGAYEQYF.

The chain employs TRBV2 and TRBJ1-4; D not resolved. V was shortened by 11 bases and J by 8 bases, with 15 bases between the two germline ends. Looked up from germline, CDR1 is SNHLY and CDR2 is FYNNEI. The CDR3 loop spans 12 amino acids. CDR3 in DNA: TGTGCCGGAGGGAGATTGGGAGAAAAACTGTTTTTT. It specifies CAGGRLGEKLFF.

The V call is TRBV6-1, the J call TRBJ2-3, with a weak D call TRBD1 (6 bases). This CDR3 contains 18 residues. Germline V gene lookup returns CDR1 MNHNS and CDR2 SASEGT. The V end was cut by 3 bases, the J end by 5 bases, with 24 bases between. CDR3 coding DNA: TGTGCCAGCAGTGATCTCTGGGGGCGAGGGGCCAACGGAGATACGCAGTATTTT. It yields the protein CASSDLWGRGANGDTQYF.

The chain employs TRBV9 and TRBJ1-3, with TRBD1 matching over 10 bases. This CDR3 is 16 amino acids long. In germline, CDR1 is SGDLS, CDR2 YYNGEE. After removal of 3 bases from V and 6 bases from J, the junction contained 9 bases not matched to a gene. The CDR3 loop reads CASSADRGLLENTIYF. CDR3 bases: TGTGCCAGCAGCGCCGACAGGGGGCTCTTGGAAAACACCATATATTTT.

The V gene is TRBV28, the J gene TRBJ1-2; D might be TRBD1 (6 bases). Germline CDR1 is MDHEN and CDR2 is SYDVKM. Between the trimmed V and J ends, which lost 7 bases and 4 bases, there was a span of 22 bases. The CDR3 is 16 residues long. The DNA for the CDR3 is TGTGCCAGCAACTCTAGGGGGGAGGGGGATTCCTATGGCTACACCTTC. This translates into CASNSRGEGDSYGYTF.

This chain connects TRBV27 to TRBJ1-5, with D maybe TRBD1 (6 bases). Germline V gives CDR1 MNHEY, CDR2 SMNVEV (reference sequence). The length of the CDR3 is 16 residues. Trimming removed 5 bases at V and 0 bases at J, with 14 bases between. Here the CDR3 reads CASSLRGDISNQPQHF. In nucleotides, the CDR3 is TGTGCCAGCAGTCTCAGAGGGGACATTAGCAATCAGCCCCAGCATTTT.

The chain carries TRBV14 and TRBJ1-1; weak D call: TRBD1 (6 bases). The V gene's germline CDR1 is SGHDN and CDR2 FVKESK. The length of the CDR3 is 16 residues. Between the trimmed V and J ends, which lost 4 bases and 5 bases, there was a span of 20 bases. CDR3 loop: CASSRAGRDTRTEAFF. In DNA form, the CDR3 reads TGTGCCAGCAGCCGAGCAGGTAGGGACACGAGAACTGAAGCTTTCTTT.

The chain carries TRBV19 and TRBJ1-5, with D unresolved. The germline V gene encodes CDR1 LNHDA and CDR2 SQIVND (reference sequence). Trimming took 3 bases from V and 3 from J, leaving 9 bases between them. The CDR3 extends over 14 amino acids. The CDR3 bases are TGTGCCAGTAGTATTAGCAGCGTCAATCAGCCCCAGCATTTT. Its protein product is CASSISSVNQPQHF.

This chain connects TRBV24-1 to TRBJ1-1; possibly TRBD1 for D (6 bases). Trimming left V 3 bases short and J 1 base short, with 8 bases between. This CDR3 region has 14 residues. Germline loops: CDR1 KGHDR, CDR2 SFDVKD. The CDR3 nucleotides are TGTGCCACCAGTGATACGACAGGGAACACTGAAGCTTTCTTT. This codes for CATSDTTGNTEAFF.

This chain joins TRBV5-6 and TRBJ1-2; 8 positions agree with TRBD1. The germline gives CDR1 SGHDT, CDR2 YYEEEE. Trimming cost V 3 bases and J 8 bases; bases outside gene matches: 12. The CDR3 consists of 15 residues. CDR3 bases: TGTGCCAGCAGCTCCAGGGGGCGCGGTACGAAGGGCTACACCTTC. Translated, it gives CASSSRGRGTKGYTF.

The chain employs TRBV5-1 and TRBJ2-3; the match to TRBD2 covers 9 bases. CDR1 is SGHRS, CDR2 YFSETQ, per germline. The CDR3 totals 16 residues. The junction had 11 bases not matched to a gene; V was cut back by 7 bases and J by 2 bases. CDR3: CASSLGSGGITDTQYF. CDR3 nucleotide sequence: TGCGCCAGCTCCTTAGGAAGCGGGGGGATCACAGATACGCAGTATTTT. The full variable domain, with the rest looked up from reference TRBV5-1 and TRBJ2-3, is KAGVTQTPRYLIKTRGQQVTLSCSPISGHRSVSWYQQTPGQGLQFLFEYFSETQRNKGNFPGRFSGRQFSNSRSEMNVSTLELGDSALYLCASSLGSGGITDTQYFGPGTRLTVL.

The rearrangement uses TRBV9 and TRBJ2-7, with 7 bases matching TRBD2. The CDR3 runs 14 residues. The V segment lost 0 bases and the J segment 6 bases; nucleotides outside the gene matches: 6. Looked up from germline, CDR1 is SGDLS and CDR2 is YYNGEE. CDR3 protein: CASSVGGEGIEQYF. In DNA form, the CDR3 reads TGTGCCAGCAGCGTAGGCGGGGAGGGGATCGAGCAGTACTTC.

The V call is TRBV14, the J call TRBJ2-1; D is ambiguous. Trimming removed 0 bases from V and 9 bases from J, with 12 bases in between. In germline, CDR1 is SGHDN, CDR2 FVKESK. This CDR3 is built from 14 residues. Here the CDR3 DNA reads TGTGCCAGCAGCCAAGACAATTTGTTGGCTGAGCAGTTCTTC. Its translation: CASSQDNLLAEQFF.

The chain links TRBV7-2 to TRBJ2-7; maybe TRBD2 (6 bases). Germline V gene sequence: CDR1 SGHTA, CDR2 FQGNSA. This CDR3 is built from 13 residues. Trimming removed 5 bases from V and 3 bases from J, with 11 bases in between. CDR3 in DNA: TGTGCCAGCAGCCGGGGACTTGACTACGAGCAGTACTTC. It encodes CASSRGLDYEQYF.

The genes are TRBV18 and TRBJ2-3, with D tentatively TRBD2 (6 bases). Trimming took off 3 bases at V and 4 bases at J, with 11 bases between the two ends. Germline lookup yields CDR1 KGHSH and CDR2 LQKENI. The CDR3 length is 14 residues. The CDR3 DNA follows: TGTGCCAGCTCACCCCGACTAGACTCAGATACGCAGTATTTT. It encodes CASSPRLDSDTQYF.

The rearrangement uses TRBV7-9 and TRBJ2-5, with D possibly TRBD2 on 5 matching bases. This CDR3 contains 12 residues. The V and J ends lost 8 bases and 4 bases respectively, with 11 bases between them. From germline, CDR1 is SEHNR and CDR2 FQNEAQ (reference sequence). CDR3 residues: CASRAGGETQYF. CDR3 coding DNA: TGTGCCAGCCGGGCAGGAGGAGAGACCCAGTACTTC.

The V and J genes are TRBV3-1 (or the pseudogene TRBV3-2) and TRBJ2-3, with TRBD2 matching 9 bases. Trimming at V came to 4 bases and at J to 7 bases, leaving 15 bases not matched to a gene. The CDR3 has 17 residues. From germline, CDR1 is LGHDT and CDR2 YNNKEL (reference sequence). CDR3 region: CASSPSPPREGRYTQYF. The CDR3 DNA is TGTGCCAGCAGCCCCTCTCCCCCGCGGGAGGGCCGGTATACGCAGTATTTT.

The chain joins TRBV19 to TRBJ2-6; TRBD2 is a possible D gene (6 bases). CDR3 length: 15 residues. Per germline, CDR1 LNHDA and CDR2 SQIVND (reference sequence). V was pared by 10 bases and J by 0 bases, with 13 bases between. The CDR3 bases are TGTGCCACCCGGGTGGGGGGCTCTGGGGCCAACGTCCTGACTTTC. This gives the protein CATRVGGSGANVLTF.

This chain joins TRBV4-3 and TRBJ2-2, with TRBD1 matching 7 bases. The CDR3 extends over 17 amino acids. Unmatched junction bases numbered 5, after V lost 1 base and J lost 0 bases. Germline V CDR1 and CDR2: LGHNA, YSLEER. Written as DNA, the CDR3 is TGCGCCAGCAGCCAAGGTCCCGGGACAGCGAACACCGGGGAGCTGTTTTTT. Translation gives CASSQGPGTANTGELFF.

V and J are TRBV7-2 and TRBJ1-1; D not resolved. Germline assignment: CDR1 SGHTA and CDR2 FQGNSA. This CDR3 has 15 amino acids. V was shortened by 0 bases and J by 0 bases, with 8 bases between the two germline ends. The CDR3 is CASSLASSLNTEAFF. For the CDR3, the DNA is TGTGCCAGCAGCTTAGCATCAAGCCTGAACACTGAAGCTTTCTTT.

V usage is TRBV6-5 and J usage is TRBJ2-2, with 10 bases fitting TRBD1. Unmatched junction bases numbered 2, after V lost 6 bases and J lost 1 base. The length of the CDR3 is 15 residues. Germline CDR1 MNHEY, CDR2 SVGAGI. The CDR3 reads CASSRDRGNTGELFF. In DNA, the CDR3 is TGTGCCAGCAGCAGGGACAGGGGGAACACCGGGGAGCTGTTTTTT.

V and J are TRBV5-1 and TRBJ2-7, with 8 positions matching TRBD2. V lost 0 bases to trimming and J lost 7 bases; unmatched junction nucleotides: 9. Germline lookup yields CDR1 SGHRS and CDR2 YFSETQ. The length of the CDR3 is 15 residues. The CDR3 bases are TGCGCCAGCAGCTTGGAAAGCGGGAGCGTGGGTGAGCAGTACTTC. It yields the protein CASSLESGSVGEQYF.

Here the CDR3 reads CASSRQGAGNQPQHF. The CDR3 coding sequence is TGTGCCAGCAGCCGTCAGGGGGCCGGCAATCAGCCCCAGCATTTT. The chain carries TRBV5-4 and TRBJ1-5, with 8 bases matching TRBD1. CDR1 and CDR2 (germline): SGHNT, YYREEE (reference sequence). There are 15 residues in the CDR3. V was clipped by 4 bases and J by 2 bases; unmatched bases: 5.

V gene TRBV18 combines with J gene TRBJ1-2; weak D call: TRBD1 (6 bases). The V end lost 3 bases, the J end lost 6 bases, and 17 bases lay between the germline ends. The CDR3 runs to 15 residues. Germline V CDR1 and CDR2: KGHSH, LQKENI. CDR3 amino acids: CASSPGPQQGDGYTF. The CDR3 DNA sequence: TGTGCCAGCTCACCGGGCCCCCAACAGGGAGATGGCTACACCTTC. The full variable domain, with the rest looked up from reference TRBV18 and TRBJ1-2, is NAGVMQNPRHLVRRRGQEARLRCSPMKGHSHVYWYRQLPEEGLKFMVYLQKENIIDESGMPKERFSAEFPKEGPSILRIQQVVRGDSAAYFCASSPGPQQGDGYTFGSGTRLTVV.

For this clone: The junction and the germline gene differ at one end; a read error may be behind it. In DNA, the CDR3 is TGTGCCAGCAGCGAAGGACTAGCGGCCTTCGAGCAGTACTTC. Its protein is CASSEGLAAFEQYF. The gene calls are TRBV2 and TRBJ2-7, with 10 bases that match TRBD2. CDR3 length equals 14 residues. Germline CDR1 reads SNHLY; CDR2 reads FYNNEI.

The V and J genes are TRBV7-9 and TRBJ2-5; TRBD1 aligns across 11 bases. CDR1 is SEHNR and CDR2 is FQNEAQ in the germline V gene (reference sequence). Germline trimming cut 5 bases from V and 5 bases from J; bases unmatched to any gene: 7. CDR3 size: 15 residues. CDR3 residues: CASSPRTGGMETQYF. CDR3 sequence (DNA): TGTGCCAGCAGCCCCCGGACAGGGGGCATGGAGACCCAGTACTTC.

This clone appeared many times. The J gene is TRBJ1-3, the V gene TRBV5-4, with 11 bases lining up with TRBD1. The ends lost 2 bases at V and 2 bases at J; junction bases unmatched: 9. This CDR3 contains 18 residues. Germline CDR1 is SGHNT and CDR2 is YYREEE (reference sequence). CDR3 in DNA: TGTGCCAGCAGCTTACACCGGGACAGGGGGAGAACTGGAAACACCATATATTTT. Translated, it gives CASSLHRDRGRTGNTIYF.

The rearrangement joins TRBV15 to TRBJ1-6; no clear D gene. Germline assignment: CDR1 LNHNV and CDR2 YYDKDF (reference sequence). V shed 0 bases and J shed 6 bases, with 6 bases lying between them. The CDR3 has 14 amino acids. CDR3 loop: CATSRDPSNSPLHF. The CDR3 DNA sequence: TGTGCCACCAGCAGAGATCCATCTAATTCACCCCTCCACTTT.

CDR3 nucleotide sequence: TGTGCCAGCAGCCCCATAAGAACGGGACAGGGTGTATTCGGCTACACCTTC. Protein sequence: CASSPIRTGQGVFGYTF. The chain combines TRBV6-2 or TRBV6-3 with TRBJ1-2, with TRBD1 identical over 9 bases. The germline V gene has CDR1 MNHEY and CDR2 SVGEGT. The V gene end was trimmed by 6 bases and the J gene end by 8 bases; junction bases not matched to a gene: 19. The CDR3 is made up of 17 amino acids.